This TCR beta chain came from a study of STAT5B mutations in CD4+ large granular lymphocyte leukemia. Study in general: The CDR3 'QG' motif was associated with a particular HLA allele among healthy donors.

The repertoire was sequenced with immunoSEQ multiplex PCR; TCRdb's copy has only in-frame clones and lacks some. The sample consists of under 35,000 clones, around four fifths of them appearing once. For this clone: Its antigen is currently unknown.

Study findings and constraints: About 24% of private leukemic clonotypes occurred rarely in other patients' non-leukemic repertoires. TRBV06-family usage was enriched in top patient clones (8/27) versus controls (2/35).

CDR3 length: 12 amino acids. The V gene's germline CDR1 is SGHAT and CDR2 FQDESV (reference sequence). Trimming took off 5 bases at V and 3 bases at J, with 8 bases between the two ends. J is TRBJ2-7 and V is TRBV11-1; D is ambiguous. This TCR was recovered from a human donor in good health. Source material: CD4+ T cells from blood buffy coats. CDR3 bases: TGTGCCAGCAGCCAAGACGGCTACGAGCAGTACTTC. It yields the protein CASSQDGYEQYF.